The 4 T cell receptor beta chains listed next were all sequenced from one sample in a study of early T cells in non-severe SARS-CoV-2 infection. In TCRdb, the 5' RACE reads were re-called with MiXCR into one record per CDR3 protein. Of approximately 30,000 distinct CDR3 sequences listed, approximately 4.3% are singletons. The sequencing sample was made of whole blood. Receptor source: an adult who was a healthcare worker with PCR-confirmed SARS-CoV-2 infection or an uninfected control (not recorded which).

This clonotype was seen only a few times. CDR3 loop: CASSRGRLAGGYTDTQYF. For the CDR3, the DNA is TGCGCCAGCAGCCGGGGCAGACTAGCGGGAGGGTACACAGATACGCAGTATTTT. V is TRBV4-1 and J is TRBJ2-3, with 14 bases identical to TRBD2. With V trimmed by 4 bases and J by 2 bases, 8 bases remained unmatched. This CDR3 contains 18 residues. Per germline, CDR1 MGHRA and CDR2 YSYEKL.

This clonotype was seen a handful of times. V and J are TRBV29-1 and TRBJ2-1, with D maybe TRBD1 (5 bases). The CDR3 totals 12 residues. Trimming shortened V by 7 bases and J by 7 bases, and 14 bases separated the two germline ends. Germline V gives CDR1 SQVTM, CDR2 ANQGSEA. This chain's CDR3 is CSASLGRNEQFF. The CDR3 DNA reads TGCAGCGCCAGTTTGGGGCGTAATGAGCAGTTCTTC.

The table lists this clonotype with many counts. CDR3 nucleotide sequence: TGCAGTGCTAGGGGGGGACCTACCATCGATGAGCAGTTCTTC. Translation: CSARGGPTIDEQFF. This chain joins TRBV20-1 and TRBJ2-1; D possibly corresponds to TRBD2 (6 bases). The V gene's germline CDR1 is DFQATT and CDR2 SNEGSKA (reference sequence). Trimming cost V 3 bases and J 8 bases, with 17 bases left between them. This CDR3 contains 14 residues.

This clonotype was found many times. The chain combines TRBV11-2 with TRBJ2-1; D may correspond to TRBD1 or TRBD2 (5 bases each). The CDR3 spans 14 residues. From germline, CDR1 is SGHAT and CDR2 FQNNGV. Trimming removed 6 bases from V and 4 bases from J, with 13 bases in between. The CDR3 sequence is CASRTATRYNEQFF. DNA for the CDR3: TGTGCCAGCAGGACAGCTACTAGGTACAATGAGCAGTTCTTC.